This T cell receptor (beta chain) was sequenced during a study of neurological immune-mediated disorders. Whole-study findings and limits: While HTLV-1-associated myelopathy showed the greatest TCR clonal expansion, multiple sclerosis showed the least, falling below healthy controls.

As concerns this clonotype: The antigen is unknown.

TCRdb itself ran the 5' RACE reads through MiXCR, one entry per CDR3 protein. The sample lists about 78,000 distinct CDR3 sequences, approximately 5% occurring once. The ends lost 1 base at V and 4 bases at J; junction bases unmatched: 4. Per the germline V gene, CDR1 is LGHDT and CDR2 is YNNKEL (reference sequence). The CDR3 sequence is 15 residues long. This sequence was found in a woman in her twenties or thirties with multiple sclerosis. The rearrangement joins TRBV3-1 to TRBJ1-5, with TRBD1 matching 7 bases. Sample: PBMCs. This chain's CDR3 is CASSQGTGLNQPQHF. CDR3 DNA sequence: TGTGCCAGCAGCCAAGGGACAGGTTTAAATCAGCCCCAGCATTTT.